These T cell receptor beta chains were read from a single sample in a study of blood T cell repertoires in COVID-19. Method: immunoSEQ multiplex PCR; TCRdb's copy keeps in-frame clones and lacks some. Of 60,000 to 85,000 clones in the sample, around 88% are singletons; the top ten hold 1.9%. The source material was peripheral blood. These receptors came from a woman older than 75 with active or convalescent COVID-19. CDR3s include the opening cysteine and the closing phenylalanine or tryptophan.

TRBV11-3	TRBJ2-7	13	CASSLDTGNEQYF
TRBV18	TRBJ1-5	17	CASSPTLPGASNQPQHF
TRBV2	TRBJ1-6	14	CASRSGQDNSPLHF
TRBV27	TRBJ1-1	15	CASSLSWGRYTEAFF
TRBV19	TRBJ1-2	15	CASSITGQQNYGYTF
TRBV27	TRBJ1-1	15	CASSLGLYPGTEAFF
TRBV2	TRBJ1-2	14	CATQQGAFDYGYTF
TRBV9	TRBJ2-2	15	CASSVGQGHTGELFF
TRBV28	TRBJ2-7	13	CASSYPSGGEQYF
TRBV18	TRBJ1-1	14	CASSPQGANTEAFF
TRBV28	TRBJ1-1	11	CASSFDRAAFF
TRBV18	TRBJ1-3	17	CASSLRTGNFAGNTIYF
TRBV5-1	TRBJ1-2	13	CASSSGTSTGGTF
TRBV7-2	TRBJ2-7	14	CASSLGGSPYEQYF
TRBV3-1/TRBV3-2	TRBJ1-1	13	CASSQDLGQEAFF
TRBV6-2/TRBV6-3	TRBJ1-2	14	CASSTRVVGYGYTF
TRBV29-1	TRBJ1-3	13	CSVVTGSGNTIYF
TRBV28	TRBJ1-5	15	CASFTGTGSNQPQHF
TRBV12-3/TRBV12-4	TRBJ1-6	12	CASSSPGSPLHF
TRBV6-6	TRBJ1-5	16	CASSYSSQGGNQPQHF
TRBV29-1	TRBJ2-5	13	CSVGEGPQETQYF
TRBV29-1	TRBJ2-3	13	CSVDGGQGDTQYF
TRBV6-1	TRBJ1-1	16	CASSEAAQRRYTEAFF
TRBV5-1	TRBJ2-1	14	CASATGNFYNEQFF
TRBV5-3	TRBJ2-2	16	CARSSRVGGNTGELFF
TRBV18	TRBJ2-2	13	CASSPLDTGELFF
TRBV5-4	TRBJ2-1	16	CASSLAGGQGRNEQFF
TRBV12-3/TRBV12-4	TRBJ1-3	12	CASSSREVTIYF
TRBV11-2	TRBJ1-2	16	CASSLGAGSSSYGYTF
TRBV27	TRBJ2-3	15	CASKLFRVSTDTQYF
TRBV13	TRBJ2-1	14	CASSLLTTYNEQFF
TRBV7-8	TRBJ1-5	15	CASSSSGYSNQPQHF
TRBV12-5	TRBJ2-3	15	CASGWNPAGGYTQYF
TRBV19	TRBJ1-1	15	CASSMQGARDTEAFF
TRBV6-6	TRBJ1-2	14	CASSPRGGNYGYTF
TRBV15	TRBJ2-7	16	CATSSGGTASSYEQYF
TRBV29-1	TRBJ1-2	13	CSVDGTGGSDYTF
TRBV6-2/TRBV6-3	TRBJ2-1	17	CASSSPYSGASYNEQFF
TRBV28	TRBJ2-3	19	CASTFSPGQPISSTDTQYF
TRBV5-1	TRBJ2-3	16	CASSLGQGARTDTQYF
TRBV15	TRBJ2-7	13	CATSREIARKQYF
TRBV7-9	TRBJ1-1	14	CASITGQLNTEAFF
TRBV5-6	TRBJ2-7	14	CASSLYGGTSEQYF
TRBV7-2	TRBJ1-6	13	CASSLVGLSPLHF
TRBV5-4	TRBJ2-3	14	CASSLEESADTQYF
TRBV7-9	TRBJ1-3	14	CASSLYQAGNTIYF
TRBV6-2/TRBV6-3	TRBJ1-5	14	CASSFMQGNQPQHF
TRBV7-8	TRBJ1-2	15	CASSLYRGDGYGYTF
TRBV4-3	TRBJ1-4	16	CASSPISRMRVKKLFF
TRBV18	TRBJ2-3	14	CASSVAGSTDTQYF
TRBV9	TRBJ2-2	15	CASSVRQERVGELFF
TRBV10-3	TRBJ1-5	15	CAISRDKYSNQPQHF
TRBV5-4	TRBJ1-1	13	CASSQQGWPEAFF
TRBV9	TRBJ1-3	16	CASSLRQAASGNTIYF
TRBV5-6	TRBJ2-2	15	CASSPWGRDTGELFF